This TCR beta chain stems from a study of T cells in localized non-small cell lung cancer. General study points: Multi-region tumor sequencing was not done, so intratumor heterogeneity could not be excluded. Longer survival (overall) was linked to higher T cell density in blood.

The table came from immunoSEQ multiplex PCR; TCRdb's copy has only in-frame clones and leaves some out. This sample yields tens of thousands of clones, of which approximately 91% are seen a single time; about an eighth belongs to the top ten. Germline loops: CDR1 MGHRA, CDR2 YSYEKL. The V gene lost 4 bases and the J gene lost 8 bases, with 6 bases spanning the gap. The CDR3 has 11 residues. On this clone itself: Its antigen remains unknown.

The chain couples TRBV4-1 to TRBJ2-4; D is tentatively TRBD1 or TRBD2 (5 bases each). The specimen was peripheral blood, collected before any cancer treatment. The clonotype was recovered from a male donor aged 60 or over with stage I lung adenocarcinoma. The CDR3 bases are TGCGCCAGCAGCCGAGGGGACATTCAGTACTTC. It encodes CASSRGDIQYF.